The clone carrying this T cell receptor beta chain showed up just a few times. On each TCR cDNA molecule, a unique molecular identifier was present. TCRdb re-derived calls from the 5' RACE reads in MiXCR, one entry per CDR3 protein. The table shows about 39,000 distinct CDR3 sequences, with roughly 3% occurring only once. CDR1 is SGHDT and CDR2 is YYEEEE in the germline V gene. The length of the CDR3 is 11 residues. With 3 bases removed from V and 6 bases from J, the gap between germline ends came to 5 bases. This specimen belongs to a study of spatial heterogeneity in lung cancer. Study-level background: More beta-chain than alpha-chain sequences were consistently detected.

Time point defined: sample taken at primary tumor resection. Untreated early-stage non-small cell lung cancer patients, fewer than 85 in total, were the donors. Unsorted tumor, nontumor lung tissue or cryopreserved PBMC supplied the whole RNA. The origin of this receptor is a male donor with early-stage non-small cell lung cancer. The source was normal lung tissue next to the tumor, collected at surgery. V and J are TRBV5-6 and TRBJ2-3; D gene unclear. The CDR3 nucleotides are TGTGCCAGCAGCTCTTCGGATACGCAGTATTTT. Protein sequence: CASSSSDTQYF.